Below are 24 T cell receptor beta chains sequenced from a single sample in a study of response to subunit inactivated influenza vaccine. TCRdb analysed the RT-PCR reads with MiXCR anew, one entry per CDR3 protein. The sample holds 650,000 to 800,000 distinct CDR3 sequences, approximately 13% seen once. The sample in question was PBMCs from blood, obtained approximately 15 days before vaccination. All receptors derive from a middle-aged man who received an inactivated influenza vaccine.

This clonotype was recorded at least ten times. J is TRBJ2-1 and V is TRBV2, with D tentatively TRBD1 or TRBD2 (6 bases each). The CDR3 spans 11 residues. The germline V and J ends were trimmed by 6 bases and 10 bases, with 10 bases remaining between them. Germline values: CDR1 SNHLY, CDR2 FYNNEI. Here the CDR3 DNA reads TGTGCCAGCAGGGGAGGACAGGAGCAGTTCTTC. Amino acid sequence: CASRGGQEQFF.

The rearrangement links TRBV27 to TRBJ2-7; possibly TRBD1 for D (6 bases). The CDR3 is 14 amino acids. Germline CDR1 is MNHEY and CDR2 is SMNVEV (reference sequence). Trimming left V 5 bases short and J 0 bases short, with 11 bases between. CDR3 coding DNA: TGTGCCAGCAGTGCCGGGACACCCTCCTACGAGCAGTACTTC. Amino acids: CASSAGTPSYEQYF.

The chain uses TRBV29-1 and TRBJ1-1; D is unclear. Trimming shortened V by 4 bases and J by 10 bases, and 10 bases separated the two germline ends. Germline CDR1 and CDR2: SQVTM and ANQGSEA. The CDR3 runs 10 residues. The CDR3 sequence: CSVGEGGAFF. CDR3 bases: TGCAGCGTTGGGGAGGGTGGAGCTTTCTTT.

The J gene is TRBJ2-7, the V gene TRBV19; TRBD1 aligns across 9 bases. This CDR3 has 15 amino acids. Trimming removed 6 bases from V and 3 bases from J; junction bases left unmatched: 9. CDR1 and CDR2 from the germline V gene are LNHDA and SQIVND (reference sequence). The CDR3 nucleotides read TGTGCCAGTAGAAGAGGGACAGGGCCTGTCTACGAGCAGTACTTC. Translated: CASRRGTGPVYEQYF.

The chain has TRBV20-1 and TRBJ2-3; D is unresolved. Germline lookup yields CDR1 DFQATT and CDR2 SNEGSKA (reference sequence). This CDR3 region has 13 residues. Trimming pared 4 bases from V and 0 bases from J, leaving 8 bases between. The CDR3 DNA follows: TGCAGTGCTATTGACACGAGCACAGATACGCAGTATTTT. Protein product: CSAIDTSTDTQYF.

This rearrangement joins TRBV27 to TRBJ2-1; possibly TRBD2 for D (6 bases). The germline V and J ends were trimmed by 2 bases and 5 bases, with 13 bases remaining between them. Germline V gene lookup returns CDR1 MNHEY and CDR2 SMNVEV (reference sequence). The CDR3 is made up of 15 amino acids. CDR3 region: CASSLTSSGHNEQFF. The CDR3 DNA reads as TGTGCCAGCAGTTTAACTAGCAGTGGCCACAATGAGCAGTTCTTC.

The chain recombines TRBV9 with TRBJ2-7, with a weak D call TRBD2 (6 bases). The germline CDR1 and CDR2 sequences are SGDLS and YYNGEE. The germline V and J ends were trimmed by 3 bases and 4 bases, with 20 bases remaining between them. The CDR3 spans 16 residues. CDR3 nucleotide sequence: TGTGCCAGCAGCGCCCGATCCGGGACTGACTATTACGAGCAGTACTTC. Translated: CASSARSGTDYYEQYF.

The chain uses TRBV12-3 or TRBV12-4 and TRBJ2-3; D might be TRBD2 (6 bases). The CDR3 totals 17 residues. Trimming left V 5 bases short and J 0 bases short, with 18 bases between. The CDR3 region has the DNA TGTGCCAGCAGTACCCGACCCCTAGCGACTAGCACAGATACGCAGTATTTT. Encoded protein: CASSTRPLATSTDTQYF.

This sequence joins TRBV12-3 or TRBV12-4 and TRBJ2-2, with 9 bases aligning to TRBD2. V was pared by 6 bases and J by 7 bases, with 9 bases of the junction left unmatched. The CDR3 has 15 residues. This CDR3 reads CASRPSGNEGGELFF. The CDR3 coding sequence is TGTGCCAGCAGACCTAGCGGGAACGAGGGCGGGGAGCTGTTTTTT.

The rearrangement joins TRBV3-1 to TRBJ1-1; maybe TRBD1 (5 bases). Germline V CDR1 and CDR2: LGHDT, YNNKEL (reference sequence). V lost 1 base and J lost 1, with 7 bases in between. This CDR3 is 14 amino acids long. CDR3 coding DNA: TGTGCCAGCAGCCAAGCCGGGGGGAACACTGAAGCTTTCTTT. Translation: CASSQAGGNTEAFF.

V usage is TRBV30 and J usage is TRBJ2-7; tentative D call: TRBD2 (6 bases). Trimming pared 0 bases from V and 3 bases from J, leaving 15 bases between. The CDR3 is 15 amino acids. In germline, CDR1 is GTSNPN, CDR2 SVGIG (reference sequence). DNA of the CDR3: TGTGCCTGGAGTGTAGGAGCGGGCCGAAACTACGAGCAGTACTTC. It specifies CAWSVGAGRNYEQYF.

This clonotype was seen a handful of times. The V and J genes are TRBV7-9 and TRBJ2-4; 10 positions agree with TRBD2. V was pared by 5 bases and J by 2 bases, with 9 bases of the junction left unmatched. Per germline, CDR1 SEHNR and CDR2 FQNEAQ (reference sequence). CDR3 length: 17 amino acids. CDR3 region: CASSPIAGGMTKNIQYF. The CDR3 region has the DNA TGTGCCAGCAGCCCTATAGCGGGAGGAATGACCAAAAACATTCAGTACTTC.

This clonotype was observed a single time. J is TRBJ2-7 and V is TRBV18; 7 nucleotides agree with TRBD1. Per germline, CDR1 KGHSH and CDR2 LQKENI. The CDR3 loop spans 14 amino acids. After removal of 5 bases from V and 2 bases from J, the junction contained 6 bases not matched to a gene. For the CDR3, the DNA is TGTGCCAGCTCAACAACAGGGGCACCCTACGAGCAGTACTTC. Amino acids: CASSTTGAPYEQYF.

In this sample, this clonotype turned up many times. V gene TRBV7-8 combines with J gene TRBJ1-5; tentative D call: TRBD1 (6 bases). CDR3 length equals 12 residues. V was pared by 5 bases and J by 10 bases, with 12 bases between. Per the germline V gene, CDR1 is SGHVS and CDR2 is FQNEAQ. The CDR3 bases are TGTGCCAGCAGCCCCGACAGGAACCCCCAGCATTTT. Residues: CASSPDRNPQHF. Together with reference TRBV7-8 and TRBJ1-5, the CDR3 gives the full variable domain: GAGVSQSPRYKVAKRGQDVALRCDPISGHVSLFWYQQALGQGPEFLTYFQNEAQLDKSGLPSDRFFAERPEGSVSTLKIQRTQQEDSAVYLCASSPDRNPQHFGDGTRLSIL.

The chain recombines TRBV27 with TRBJ2-2, with D tentatively TRBD1 (5 bases). The germline gives CDR1 MNHEY, CDR2 SMNVEV (reference sequence). Deletions cut 3 bases from V and 6 bases from J, with 11 bases between. The CDR3 consists of 14 residues. In DNA form, the CDR3 reads TGTGCCAGCAGTTTGGGGCAGGTCCCCGGGGAGCTGTTTTTT. As protein: CASSLGQVPGELFF.

This chain connects TRBV6-1 to TRBJ1-1, with TRBD1 matching over 8 bases. The ends lost 5 bases at V and 10 bases at J; junction bases unmatched: 21. Per germline, CDR1 MNHNS and CDR2 SASEGT. There are 17 residues in the CDR3. The CDR3 nucleotides read TGTGCCAGCAGTACCAAATTTTCCCAGGGGGCGATTTTGGGAGCTTTCTTT. Translation: CASSTKFSQGAILGAFF.

V usage is TRBV12-5 and J usage is TRBJ2-1, with 9 bases aligning to TRBD2. V gave up 4 bases and J gave up 4 bases; unmatched junction bases: 8. CDR1 and CDR2 (germline): LGHNT, FRNRAP. The CDR3 is 16 amino acids. Written as DNA, the CDR3 is TGTGCTAGTGGTTCTTTTGGACTAGCGTCATACAATGAGCAGTTCTTC. It is translated as CASGSFGLASYNEQFF.

This clonotype was seen only a few times. CDR3 sequence: CAISESVTDQETQYF. The CDR3 bases are TGTGCCATCAGTGAGTCCGTGACAGACCAAGAGACCCAGTACTTC. The chain recombines TRBV10-3 with TRBJ2-5, with D tentatively TRBD1 (5 bases). The CDR3 covers 15 residues. The ends were cut back, 0 bases at V and 0 bases at J, with 8 bases in the middle. CDR1 ENHRY and CDR2 SYGVKD come from the germline V gene.

The table lists this clonotype with many counts. This chain connects TRBV12-3 or TRBV12-4 to TRBJ2-1, with D possibly TRBD2 on 6 matching bases. V was clipped by 5 bases and J by 7 bases, with 15 bases between them. CDR3 length equals 14 residues. Here the CDR3 reads CASSRTTLGNEQFF. CDR3 bases: TGTGCCAGCAGTCGGACTACACTGGGGAATGAGCAGTTCTTC.

The genes are TRBV3-1 and TRBJ1-5; D uncertain. The CDR3 runs to 15 residues. The V gene's germline CDR1 is LGHDT and CDR2 YNNKEL (reference sequence). The V and J ends lost 2 bases and 2 bases respectively, with 10 bases between them. This CDR3 is CASSQSTFGNQPQHF. The CDR3 nucleotides are TGTGCCAGCAGCCAAAGTACTTTTGGCAATCAGCCCCAGCATTTT.

In the case of this clonotype: Just one base apart from a much larger clone, this may be a read error. The J gene is TRBJ2-5, the V gene TRBV5-1; 7 bases map to TRBD1. There are 14 residues in the CDR3. CDR1 is SGHRS and CDR2 is YFSETQ in the germline V gene. In nucleotides, the CDR3 is TGCGCCAGCAGCCCGGGACAGAACCAAGATACCCAGTACTTC. Amino acids: CASSPGQNQDTQYF.

The rearrangement joins TRBV5-6 to TRBJ1-1; D may be TRBD1 (5 bases). Germline V gene sequence: CDR1 SGHDT, CDR2 YYEEEE. The CDR3 runs to 12 residues. V lost 3 bases to trimming and J lost 5 bases, with 8 bases between them. CDR3 bases: TGTGCCAGCAGCTGGGGGGGTACTGAAGCTTTCTTT. Residues: CASSWGGTEAFF. The full variable domain, completed using reference TRBV5-6 and TRBJ1-1, is DAGVTQSPTHLIKTRGQQVTLRCSPKSGHDTVSWYQQALGQGPQFIFQYYEEEERQRGNFPDRFSGHQFPNYSSELNVNALLLGDSALYLCASSWGGTEAFFGQGTRLTVV.

J is TRBJ2-1 and V is TRBV9; 7 positions agree with TRBD2. V lost 3 bases and J lost 1; bases outside the gene matches: 7. Per germline, CDR1 SGDLS and CDR2 YYNGEE. The CDR3 sequence is 16 residues long. The CDR3 here is CASSAYFGGSYNEQFF. In DNA form, the CDR3 reads TGTGCCAGCAGCGCCTATTTCGGGGGGTCCTACAATGAGCAGTTCTTC. Full variable domain (remainder filled in from reference TRBV9 and TRBJ2-1): DSGVTQTPKHLITATGQRVTLRCSPRSGDLSVYWYQQSLDQGLQFLIQYYNGEERAKGNILERFSAQQFPDLHSELNLSSLELGDSALYFCASSAYFGGSYNEQFFGPGTRLTVL.

This clonotype was observed at least ten times. The rearrangement joins TRBV4-3 to TRBJ2-7, with a tentative D call TRBD1 (6 bases). Germline values: CDR1 LGHNA, CDR2 YSLEER. V lost 1 base, J lost 2 bases, and 12 bases lay in between. The CDR3 extends over 15 amino acids. For the CDR3, the DNA is TGCGCCAGCAGCCAAGTGCTCTCAGGGGCCTACGAGCAGTACTTC. It is translated as CASSQVLSGAYEQYF.